These 11 T cell receptor beta chains were sequenced from one sample in a study of shared clonotypes between healthy human individuals. Data came from immunoSEQ multiplex PCR; TCRdb stores just in-frame clones and leaves some out. The sample yields approximately 700,000 clones, roughly 72% seen once. Input material: memory CD4+ T cells sorted from blood. The subset: CD45RA-negative fraction. The receptors were sampled from a woman aged 25-40 years in good health.

V is TRBV7-8 and J is TRBJ2-3, with D perhaps matching TRBD2 (6 bases). Trimming shortened V by 0 bases and J by 2 bases, and 12 bases separated the two germline ends. Germline V gene sequence: CDR1 SGHVS, CDR2 FQNEAQ. The CDR3 contains 16 residues. This CDR3 is CASSLAQRAITDTQYF. In DNA, the CDR3 is TGTGCCAGCAGCTTAGCGCAGCGGGCGATCACAGATACGCAGTATTTT.

The rearrangement links TRBV5-1 to TRBJ1-3, with D perhaps TRBD1 (5 bases). The length of the CDR3 is 16 residues. Germline values: CDR1 SGHRS, CDR2 YFSETQ. The V end was cut by 1 base, the J end by 2 bases, with 13 bases between. CDR3 sequence reads: CASSLNGAQAGNTIYF. The CDR3 DNA reads TGCGCCAGCAGCTTGAACGGGGCGCAGGCTGGAAACACCATATATTTT.

This chain uses TRBV5-1 with TRBJ1-1; D ambiguous. The V end lost 5 bases, the J end lost 3 bases, and 11 bases lay between the germline ends. The germline V gene has CDR1 SGHRS and CDR2 YFSETQ. CDR3 length equals 13 residues. This chain's CDR3 is CASSSLIDTEAFF. CDR3 in DNA: TGCGCCAGCAGTAGTCTGATTGACACTGAAGCTTTCTTT.

The V gene is TRBV5-1, the J gene TRBJ1-2, with D unresolved. Germline CDR1 SGHRS, CDR2 YFSETQ. The CDR3 sequence is 14 residues long. The V gene lost 0 bases and the J gene lost 0 bases, with 6 bases spanning the gap. The CDR3 spells CASSLEGSNYGYTF. CDR3 DNA sequence: TGCGCCAGCAGCTTGGAAGGGTCTAACTATGGCTACACCTTC.

CDR3 in DNA: TGCAGTGCCGAACCCATCGGATACACCTTC. Its protein is CSAEPIGYTF. The chain uses TRBV20-1 and TRBJ1-2; D unresolved. V shed 6 bases and J shed 11 bases, with 13 bases lying between them. Germline V CDR1 and CDR2: DFQATT, SNEGSKA (reference sequence). This CDR3 region has 10 residues.

This clone was counted a single time. This chain links TRBV7-9 with TRBJ1-2; no clear D gene. Trimming took 4 bases from V and 3 from J, leaving 6 bases between them. CDR1 is SEHNR and CDR2 is FQNEAQ in the germline V gene (reference sequence). This CDR3 contains 12 residues. CDR3 coding DNA: TGTGCCAGCAGCTCTGACTACTATGGCTACACCTTC. Its translation: CASSSDYYGYTF.

The chain combines TRBV7-9 with TRBJ1-5; no definite D call. V was clipped by 4 bases and J by 11 bases, with 15 bases between them. The CDR3 has 13 residues. From germline, CDR1 is SEHNR and CDR2 FQNEAQ (reference sequence). In DNA form, the CDR3 reads TGTGCCAGCAGCTCGCAGACGGGTTCTACCCAGCATTTT. The encoded protein is CASSSQTGSTQHF. The complete variable domain, with remaining parts taken from reference TRBV7-9 and TRBJ1-5, reads DTGVSQNPRHKITKRGQNVTFRCDPISEHNRLYWYRQTLGQGPEFLTYFQNEAQLEKSRLLSDRFSAERPKGSFSTLEIQRTEQGDSAMYLCASSSQTGSTQHFGDGTRLSIL.

The chain joins TRBV11-3 to TRBJ2-2, with TRBD1 as a possible D gene (5 bases). The CDR3 runs to 15 residues. Trimming took off 6 bases at V and 5 bases at J, with 16 bases between the two ends. Per the germline V gene, CDR1 is SGHNT and CDR2 is YENEEA. The CDR3 protein is CASSFLGAGTGELFF. The CDR3 coding sequence is TGTGCCAGCAGTTTCCTAGGGGCCGGTACCGGGGAGCTGTTTTTT.

This clone came up a few times. The same CDR3 is also encoded by other DNA sequences in this sample. The chain combines TRBV28 with TRBJ2-1, with no clear D. Trimming pared 2 bases from V and 2 bases from J, leaving 4 bases between. Germline CDR1 and CDR2: MDHEN and SYDVKM. The CDR3 is 13 amino acids. The CDR3 loop is CASSLQAYNEQFF. As DNA, the CDR3 is TGTGCCAGCAGTTTACAAGCCTACAATGAGCAGTTCTTC.

CDR3 region: CASSFGTPASYNEQFF. The CDR3 nucleotides read TGTGCCAGCAGCTTTGGGACACCCGCCTCCTACAATGAGCAGTTCTTC. This chain uses TRBV7-9 with TRBJ2-1, with a possible D match to TRBD1 (6 bases). The CDR3 has 16 residues. Per germline, CDR1 SEHNR and CDR2 FQNEAQ (reference sequence). V gave up 3 bases and J gave up 0 bases, with 12 bases separating them.

The chain employs TRBV7-8 and TRBJ1-5; maybe TRBD1 (5 bases). Germline values: CDR1 SGHVS, CDR2 FQNEAQ. Trimming removed 0 bases from V and 5 bases from J, with 8 bases in between. This CDR3 comprises 14 residues. The CDR3 here is CASSLAEGDQPQHF. In nucleotides, the CDR3 is TGTGCCAGCAGCTTAGCGGAAGGGGATCAGCCCCAGCATTTT.